This entry lists 19 T cell receptor beta chains sequenced from one sample in a study of blood T cells in healthy people across ages. Next came a second PCR, run for roughly 6 to 11 cycles, which used a sample-barcoded 5' primer along with a J-beta primer mix. TCRdb reprocessed the 5' RACE reads via MiXCR and lists one record per CDR3 protein. The data show around 1,800,000 distinct CDR3 sequences, 30% to 40% seen once. The sample taken for sequencing was blood. These receptors all come from a human donor in good health.

This clonotype was detected many times. V and J are TRBV27 and TRBJ2-5; 9 bases map to TRBD1. The CDR3 loop spans 15 amino acids. J was trimmed by 5 bases and V by 6 bases; bases with no gene match: 10. CDR1 is MNHEY and CDR2 is SMNVEV in the germline V gene (reference sequence). The CDR3 sequence: CASRTGGASGETQYF. The DNA of the CDR3 is TGTGCCAGCAGAACAGGGGGCGCGTCGGGTGAGACCCAGTACTTC.

The chain joins TRBV4-1 to TRBJ1-5; TRBD1 aligns across 9 bases. V was pared by 7 bases and J by 3 bases, with 7 bases of the junction left unmatched. In germline, CDR1 is MGHRA, CDR2 YSYEKL. The CDR3 length is 15 residues. DNA for the CDR3: TGCGCCAGCACTCGGACAGGGGAGCCCAATCAGCCCCAGCATTTT. Its translation is CASTRTGEPNQPQHF.

There are a few counts of this clonotype. V gene TRBV27 combines with J gene TRBJ1-1, with TRBD1 identical over 8 bases. The V gene end was trimmed by 4 bases and the J gene end by 3 bases; junction bases not matched to a gene: 7. There are 15 residues in the CDR3. Germline values: CDR1 MNHEY, CDR2 SMNVEV (reference sequence). This chain's CDR3 is CASSSGTGVYTEAFF. The CDR3 bases are TGTGCCAGCAGTTCCGGGACAGGTGTATACACTGAAGCTTTCTTT.

The sample holds a few counts of this clonotype. The chain couples TRBV14 to TRBJ2-7; D ambiguous. The germline V gene encodes CDR1 SGHDN and CDR2 FVKESK. V was shortened by 2 bases and J by 1 base, with 18 bases between the two germline ends. CDR3 size: 17 residues. CDR3 in DNA: TGTGCCAGCAGCCAAAGGGTAATCGGACGGCTATCCTACGAGCAGTACTTC. Amino acid sequence: CASSQRVIGRLSYEQYF. The full variable domain, its missing parts supplied by reference TRBV14 and TRBJ2-7, is EAGVTQFPSHSVIEKGQTVTLRCDPISGHDNLYWYRRVMGKEIKFLLHFVKESKQDESGMPNNRFLAERTGGTYSTLKVQPAELEDSGVYFCASSQRVIGRLSYEQYFGPGTRLTVT.

The V gene is TRBV20-1, the J gene TRBJ2-7; D remains unclear. Germline-derived CDR1 and CDR2 are DFQATT and SNEGSKA (reference sequence). The CDR3 is 13 residues long. The germline V and J ends were trimmed by 0 bases and 4 bases, with 10 bases remaining between them. CDR3 DNA: TGCAGTGCTAGAGAGAGCACTTATTACGAGCAGTACTTC. It is translated as CSARESTYYEQYF.

DNA for the CDR3: TGTGCCAGCAGCTTATGGTTATACTCAGAGGGTGAGCAGTTCTTC. This gives the protein CASSLWLYSEGEQFF. This rearrangement joins TRBV7-8 to TRBJ2-1, with a weak D call TRBD2 (5 bases). V lost 2 bases to trimming and J lost 9 bases, with 17 bases between them. The CDR3 is 15 amino acids. CDR1 and CDR2 from the germline V gene are SGHVS and FQNEAQ.

The chain carries TRBV10-3 and TRBJ1-3; weak D call: TRBD1 (5 bases). There are 14 residues in the CDR3. Trimming took off 10 bases at V and 1 base at J, with 14 bases between the two ends. Looked up from germline, CDR1 is ENHRY and CDR2 is SYGVKD. DNA of the CDR3: TGTGCCACCGAACGACAGTTTTCTGGAAACACCATATATTTT. This translates into CATERQFSGNTIYF.

The chain has TRBV12-3 or TRBV12-4 and TRBJ2-1, with D unresolved. V was shortened by 5 bases and J by 8 bases, with 10 bases between the two germline ends. The length of the CDR3 is 12 residues. Here the CDR3 reads CASSLLTDEQFF. The CDR3 nucleotides read TGTGCCAGCAGTCTCCTCACAGATGAGCAGTTCTTC.

This clonotype appeared a single time. The V gene is TRBV5-1, the J gene TRBJ2-4; no firm D call. The end of the DNA fits TRBJ2-7 better, so the J call may be wrong. The CDR3 is 13 amino acids. Germline V lookup: CDR1 SGHRS, CDR2 YFSETQ. CDR3 sequence reads: CASSEMLFNEQYF. The CDR3 region has the DNA TGCGCCAGCAGTGAAATGCTGTTCAACGAGCAGTACTTC.

CDR3: CASSPSGTATRYGYTF. The CDR3 DNA is TGCGCCAGCAGCCCTTCCGGGACAGCGACTCGCTATGGCTACACCTTC. The chain links TRBV5-1 to TRBJ1-2; 7 bases agree with TRBD1. This CDR3 has 16 amino acids. The V gene end was trimmed by 4 bases and the J gene end by 4 bases; junction bases not matched to a gene: 13. Germline CDR1 and CDR2: SGHRS and YFSETQ. The full variable domain, in which reference TRBV5-1 and TRBJ1-2 provide the parts outside the CDR3, is KAGVTQTPRYLIKTRGQQVTLSCSPISGHRSVSWYQQTPGQGLQFLFEYFSETQRNKGNFPGRFSGRQFSNSRSEMNVSTLELGDSALYLCASSPSGTATRYGYTFGSGTRLTVV.

This sequence joins TRBV7-8 and TRBJ2-3; D might be TRBD2 (5 bases). The CDR3 has 17 residues. Trimming removed 5 bases at V and 2 bases at J, with 20 bases between. Germline V gives CDR1 SGHVS, CDR2 FQNEAQ. The chain's CDR3 is CASSGKREQRNTDTQYF. In nucleotides, the CDR3 is TGTGCCAGCAGCGGCAAGAGGGAACAGAGAAACACAGATACGCAGTATTTT.

This clonotype showed up just a few times. The chain is built from TRBV4-2 and TRBJ2-5; 9 bases are shared with TRBD2. The V gene's germline CDR1 is LGHNA and CDR2 YNFKEQ. V shed 0 bases, J shed 11 bases, and the junction held 13 bases outside the gene matches. The CDR3 runs to 16 residues. In DNA, the CDR3 is TGTGCCAGCAGCCAAGATGAGCGGGGGGAAAATTGGGAGCAGTACTTC. This codes for CASSQDERGENWEQYF.

This clonotype was detected ten times or more. The chain links TRBV4-3 to TRBJ2-7; 8 bases line up with TRBD1. The germline CDR1 and CDR2 sequences are LGHNA and YSLEER. J was trimmed by 0 bases and V by 3 bases; bases with no gene match: 10. CDR3 size: 17 residues. In DNA form, the CDR3 reads TGCGCCAGCAGCCAGGTGTACGGGACAGGCTACTCCTACGAGCAGTACTTC. Translating it yields CASSQVYGTGYSYEQYF.

The genes are TRBV28 and TRBJ2-5, with D perhaps matching TRBD1 or TRBD2 (5 bases each). Trimming stripped 8 bases from V and 11 bases from J, with 27 bases between. Germline V gene data show CDR1 as MDHEN and CDR2 as SYDVKM. The CDR3 consists of 15 residues. The CDR3 protein is CASERAGTSGYVQYF. The CDR3 DNA follows: TGTGCCAGCGAACGAGCAGGGACGTCAGGCTACGTGCAGTACTTC. The full variable domain, completed using reference TRBV28 and TRBJ2-5, is DVKVTQSSRYLVKRTGEKVFLECVQDMDHENMFWYRQDPGLGLRLIYFSYDVKMKEKGDIPEGYSVSREKKERFSLILESASTNQTSMYLCASERAGTSGYVQYFGPGTRLLVL.

This clonotype was seen just once. The conserved phenylalanine or tryptophan normally closing the CDR3 is absent here, so this likely arose from a read error. The chain links TRBV5-1 to TRBJ1-1; D not resolved. Germline lookup yields CDR1 SGHRS and CDR2 YFSETQ. The CDR3 contains 16 residues. V lost 5 bases and J 0 bases, leaving 17 bases between the germline ends. The CDR3: CASRDSPGRLNTEAFC. In DNA, the CDR3 is TGCGCCAGCAGGGACTCTCCCGGACGGTTGAACACTGAAGCTTTCTGT.

This chain connects TRBV29-1 to TRBJ1-1; D perhaps matches TRBD1 (6 bases). The CDR3 sequence is 15 residues long. Between the trimmed V and J ends, which lost 6 bases and 2 bases, there was a span of 19 bases. The germline gives CDR1 SQVTM, CDR2 ANQGSEA. CDR3 in DNA: TGCAGCGTGAGGATACAGGGATCGGGAAACACTGAAGCTTTCTTT. This translates into CSVRIQGSGNTEAFF.

The V and J genes are TRBV4-3 and TRBJ2-7, with D perhaps assigned TRBD1 or TRBD2 (5 bases each). The CDR3 spans 16 residues. Trimming left V 1 base short and J 1 base short, with 14 bases between. Germline-derived CDR1 and CDR2 are LGHNA and YSLEER. For the CDR3, the DNA is TGCGCCAGCAGCCAAGCTACGGGGCCCTTGTCCTACGAGCAGTACTTC. Translated, it gives CASSQATGPLSYEQYF.

This clonotype has only a few counts. The chain couples TRBV12-3 or TRBV12-4 to TRBJ1-6; D possibly corresponds to TRBD1 (6 bases). The length of the CDR3 is 17 residues. The germline V and J ends were trimmed by 6 bases and 11 bases, with 26 bases remaining between them. The chain's CDR3 is CASSDPREGDILAPLHF. The CDR3 DNA sequence: TGTGCCAGCAGCGACCCAAGGGAAGGGGACATCTTGGCACCCCTCCACTTT.

In nucleotides, the CDR3 is TGTGCCAGCAGCCACCGGTGGGGCACAGATACGCAGTATTTT. It yields the protein CASSHRWGTDTQYF. The chain couples TRBV5-6 to TRBJ2-3; no reliable D call. Trimming removed 4 bases from V and 1 base from J, with 10 bases in between. The CDR3 runs 14 residues. Germline values: CDR1 SGHDT, CDR2 YYEEEE.